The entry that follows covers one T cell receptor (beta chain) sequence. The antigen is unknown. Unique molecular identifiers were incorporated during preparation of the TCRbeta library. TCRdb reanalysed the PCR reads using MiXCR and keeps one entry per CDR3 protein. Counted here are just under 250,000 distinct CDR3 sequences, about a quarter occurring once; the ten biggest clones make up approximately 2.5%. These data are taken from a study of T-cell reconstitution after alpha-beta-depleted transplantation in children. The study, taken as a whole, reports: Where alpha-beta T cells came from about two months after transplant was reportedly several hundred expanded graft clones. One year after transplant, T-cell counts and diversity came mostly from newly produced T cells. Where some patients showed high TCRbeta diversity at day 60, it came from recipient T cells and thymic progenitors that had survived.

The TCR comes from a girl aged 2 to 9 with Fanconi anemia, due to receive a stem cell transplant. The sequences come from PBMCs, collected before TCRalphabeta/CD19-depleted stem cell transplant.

The DNA for the CDR3 is TGTGCCAGCAGTCGGTGGATCAGGAACACTGAAGCTTTCTTT. This encodes CASSRWIRNTEAFF. V and J are TRBV2 and TRBJ1-1; D remains ambiguous. CDR3 size: 14 residues. The germline V and J ends were trimmed by 5 bases and 1 base, with 11 bases remaining between them. In germline, CDR1 is SNHLY, CDR2 FYNNEI.